The present TCR beta chain was sequenced within a study of shared clonotypes between healthy human individuals. The CDR3 runs to 16 residues. Germline V gene lookup returns CDR1 SGHTA and CDR2 FQGTGA. The V segment lost 2 bases and the J segment 4 bases; nucleotides outside the gene matches: 7. Measured with immunoSEQ multiplex PCR; TCRdb has only the in-frame clones, and not every one. The data contain 2 million to 3 million clones, roughly 93% of them singletons. As to this clone: The same CDR3 is also encoded by other DNA sequences in this sample.

This sequence originates from a man between 18 and 35 years old in good health. Some clones in this sample may be carry-over from other donors' samples. Sequencing used naive CD4+ T cells from PBMCs. The subset here: CD45RA+ positively selected. The rearrangement links TRBV7-3 to TRBJ2-1; 8 bases are shared with TRBD2. This chain's CDR3 is CASSLGLAGLYNEQFF. The CDR3, as DNA: TGTGCCAGCAGCTTAGGCCTAGCGGGCCTATACAATGAGCAGTTCTTC.